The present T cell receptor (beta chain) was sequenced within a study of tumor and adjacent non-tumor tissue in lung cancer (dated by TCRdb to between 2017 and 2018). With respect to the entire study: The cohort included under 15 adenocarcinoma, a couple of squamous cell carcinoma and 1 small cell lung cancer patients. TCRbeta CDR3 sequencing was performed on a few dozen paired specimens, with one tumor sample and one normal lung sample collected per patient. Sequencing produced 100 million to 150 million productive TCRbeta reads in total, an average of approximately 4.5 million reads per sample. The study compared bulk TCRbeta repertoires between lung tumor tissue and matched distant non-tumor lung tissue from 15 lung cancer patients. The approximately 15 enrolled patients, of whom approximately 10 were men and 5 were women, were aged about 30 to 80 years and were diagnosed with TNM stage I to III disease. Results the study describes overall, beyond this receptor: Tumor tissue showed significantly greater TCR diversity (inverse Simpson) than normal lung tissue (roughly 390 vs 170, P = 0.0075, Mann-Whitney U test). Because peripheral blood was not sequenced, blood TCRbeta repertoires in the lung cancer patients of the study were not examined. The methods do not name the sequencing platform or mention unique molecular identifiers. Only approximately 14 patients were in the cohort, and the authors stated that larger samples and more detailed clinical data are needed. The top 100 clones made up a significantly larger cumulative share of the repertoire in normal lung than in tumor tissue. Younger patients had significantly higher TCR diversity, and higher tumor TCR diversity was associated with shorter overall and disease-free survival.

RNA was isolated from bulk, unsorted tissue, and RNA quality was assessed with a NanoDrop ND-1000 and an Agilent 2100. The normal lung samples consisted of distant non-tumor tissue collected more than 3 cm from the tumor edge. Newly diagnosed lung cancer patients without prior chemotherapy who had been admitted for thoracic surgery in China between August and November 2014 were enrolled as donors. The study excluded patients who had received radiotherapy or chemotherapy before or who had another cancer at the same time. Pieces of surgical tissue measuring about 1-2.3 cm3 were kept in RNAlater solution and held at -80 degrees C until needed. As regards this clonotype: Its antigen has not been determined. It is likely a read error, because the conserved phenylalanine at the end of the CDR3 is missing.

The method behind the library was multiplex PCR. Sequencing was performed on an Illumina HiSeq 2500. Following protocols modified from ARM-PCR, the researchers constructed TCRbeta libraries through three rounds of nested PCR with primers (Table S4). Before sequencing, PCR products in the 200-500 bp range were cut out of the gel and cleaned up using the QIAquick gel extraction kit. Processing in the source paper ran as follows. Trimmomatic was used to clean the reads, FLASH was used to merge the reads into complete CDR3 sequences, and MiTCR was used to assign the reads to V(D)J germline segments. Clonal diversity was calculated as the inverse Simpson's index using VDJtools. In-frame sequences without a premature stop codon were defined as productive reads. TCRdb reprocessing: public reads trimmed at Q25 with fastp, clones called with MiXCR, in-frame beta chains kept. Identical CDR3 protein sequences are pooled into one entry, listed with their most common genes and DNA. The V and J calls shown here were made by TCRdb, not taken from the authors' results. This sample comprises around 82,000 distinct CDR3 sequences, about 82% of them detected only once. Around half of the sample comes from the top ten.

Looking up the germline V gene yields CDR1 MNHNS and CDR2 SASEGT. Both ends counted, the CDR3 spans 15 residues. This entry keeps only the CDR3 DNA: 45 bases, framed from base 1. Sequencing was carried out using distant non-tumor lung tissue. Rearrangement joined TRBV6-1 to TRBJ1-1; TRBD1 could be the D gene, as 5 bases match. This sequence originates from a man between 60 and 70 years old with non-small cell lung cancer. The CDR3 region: CASSEWGVRNTVAFY. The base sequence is TGTGCCAGCAGTGAATGGGGGGTCAGAAACACTGTAGCTTTCTAT.